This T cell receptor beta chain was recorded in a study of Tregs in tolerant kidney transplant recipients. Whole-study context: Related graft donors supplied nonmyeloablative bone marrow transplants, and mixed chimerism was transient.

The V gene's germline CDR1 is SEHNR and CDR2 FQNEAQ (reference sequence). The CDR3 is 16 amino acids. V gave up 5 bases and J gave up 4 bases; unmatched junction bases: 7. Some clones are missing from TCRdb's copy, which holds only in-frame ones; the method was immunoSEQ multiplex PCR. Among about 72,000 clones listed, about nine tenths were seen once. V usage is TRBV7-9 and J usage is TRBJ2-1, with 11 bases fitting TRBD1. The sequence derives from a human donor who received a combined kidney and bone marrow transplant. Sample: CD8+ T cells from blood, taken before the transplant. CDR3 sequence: CASSPYGTGGYNEQFF. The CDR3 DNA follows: TGTGCCAGCAGCCCCTACGGGACAGGGGGATACAATGAGCAGTTCTTC. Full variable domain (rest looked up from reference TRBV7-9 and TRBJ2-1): DTGVSQNPRHKITKRGQNVTFRCDPISEHNRLYWYRQTLGQGPEFLTYFQNEAQLEKSRLLSDRFSAERPKGSFSTLEIQRTEQGDSAMYLCASSPYGTGGYNEQFFGPGTRLTVL.